This TCR beta chain was sequenced in a study of blood T cells in healthy people across ages. The use of a sample-barcoded 5' primer and a J-beta primer mix characterized a second PCR of roughly 7 to 11 cycles. Each TCR beta cDNA got a 12-nucleotide random molecular identifier. A single record per CDR3 protein comes from TCRdb applying MiXCR to the 5' RACE reads. The sample holds roughly 790,000 distinct CDR3 sequences; approximately 39% are singletons and the top ten take 20% to 25%. Germline CDR1 is MNHNS and CDR2 is SASEGT. V was pared by 6 bases and J by 0 bases, with 10 bases of the junction left unmatched. The CDR3 runs 17 residues. This clonotype was picked up a small number of times.

This chain joins TRBV6-1 and TRBJ2-7; 11 bases are a match to TRBD2. Sample: blood. This clonotype was sampled from an older woman in good health. CDR3 protein: CASSRGLTSGTSYEQYF. For the CDR3, the DNA is TGTGCCAGCAGCCGAGGACTGACTAGCGGGACCTCCTACGAGCAGTACTTC.